The 30 T cell receptor beta chains reported below all come from one sample, sequenced in a study of cytomegalovirus exposure and HLA in healthy donors. The PCR made use of 60 Vbeta and 13 Jbeta primers. Clones were sequenced by immunoSEQ multiplex PCR, and TCRdb holds only the in-frame ones, with some missing. The sample records about 210,000 clones, 75% to 90% being singletons. Material for sequencing was PBMCs. These receptors originate from a woman younger than 45 in good health and CMV-seronegative.

Here the CDR3 DNA reads TGTGCCAGCAGCTTCCTTATTAGGAACACCGGGGAGCTGTTTTTT. Translation gives CASSFLIRNTGELFF. The chain has TRBV13 and TRBJ2-2; no clear D gene. The CDR3 consists of 15 residues. V lost 3 bases to trimming and J lost 1 base, with 9 bases between them. Germline V gives CDR1 PRHDT, CDR2 FYEKMQ (reference sequence).

The chain combines TRBV27 with TRBJ2-1, with 9 positions matching TRBD1. The V and J ends lost 2 bases and 8 bases, in that order; junction bases with no gene match: 10. Per germline, CDR1 MNHEY and CDR2 SMNVEV (reference sequence). The CDR3 has 16 amino acids. The CDR3 DNA reads TGTGCCAGCAGTTTAAGGGGACAGGGTTCTTACCATGAGCAGTTCTTC. Translating it yields CASSLRGQGSYHEQFF.

The chain uses TRBV27 and TRBJ1-1; D call uncertain. V shed 1 base and J shed 2 bases, with 14 bases lying between them. The CDR3 has 16 amino acids. CDR1 MNHEY and CDR2 SMNVEV come from the germline V gene (reference sequence). This CDR3 is CASSLYLEGLNTEAFF. The DNA for the CDR3 is TGTGCCAGCAGTTTATACTTGGAGGGCTTAAACACTGAAGCTTTCTTT.

The rearrangement uses TRBV6-5 and TRBJ2-7; 10 bases align to TRBD1. V lost 3 bases to trimming and J lost 3 bases; unmatched junction nucleotides: 5. Germline V gene lookup returns CDR1 MNHEY and CDR2 SVGAGI. This CDR3 is 15 amino acids long. CDR3: CASSYSGTGDYEQYF. CDR3 bases: TGTGCCAGCAGTTATTCCGGGACAGGGGACTACGAGCAGTACTTC.

The chain is built from TRBV5-6 and TRBJ2-7, with D possibly being TRBD2 (6 bases). CDR1 SGHDT and CDR2 YYEEEE come from the germline V gene. Trimming cost V 8 bases and J 6 bases, with 18 bases left between them. The CDR3 length is 13 residues. CDR3 sequence (DNA): TGTGCCAGTAAGCTCGGAGGGGACCGCGAGCAGTACTTC. The encoded protein is CASKLGGDREQYF.

The V and J genes are TRBV6-1 and TRBJ1-5; 7 nucleotides line up with TRBD1. This CDR3 spans 16 amino acids. CDR1 and CDR2 (germline): MNHNS, SASEGT. Trimming removed 2 bases from V and 4 bases from J; junction bases left unmatched: 8. CDR3 nucleotide sequence: TGTGCCAGCAGTGAATACAGGGGAATTCAGAATCAGCCCCAGCATTTT. Translation gives CASSEYRGIQNQPQHF.

This clone was detected only a few times. The V and J genes are TRBV5-1 and TRBJ2-3; TRBD2 matches at 12 bases. The junction had 5 bases not matched to a gene; V was cut back by 2 bases and J by 4 bases. Germline CDR1 and CDR2: SGHRS and YFSETQ. The CDR3 covers 16 residues. The CDR3 DNA is TGCGCCAGCAGCTTCTCTAGCGGGGGGGCCTCAGATACGCAGTATTTT. It yields the protein CASSFSSGGASDTQYF.

J is TRBJ2-5 and V is TRBV4-1; tentatively, D is TRBD2 (7 bases). The V end lost 1 base, the J end lost 4 bases, and 13 bases lay between the germline ends. Germline-derived CDR1 and CDR2 are MGHRA and YSYEKL. This CDR3 spans 15 amino acids. CDR3 sequence: CASSQGWGGPETQYF. The CDR3 bases are TGCGCCAGCAGCCAAGGCTGGGGGGGCCCAGAGACCCAGTACTTC.

The chain links TRBV6-5 to TRBJ2-7; 10 positions match TRBD2. The CDR3 length is 15 residues. Per the germline V gene, CDR1 is MNHEY and CDR2 is SVGAGI. Trimming removed 6 bases from V and 2 bases from J; junction bases left unmatched: 7. Here the CDR3 DNA reads TGTGCCAGCAGCCCACTAGCGGGGAGGGCCTACGAGCAGTACTTC. This encodes CASSPLAGRAYEQYF.

V and J are TRBV6-5 and TRBJ1-2; maybe TRBD1 (5 bases). The length of the CDR3 is 14 residues. V lost 8 bases and J lost 4, with 17 bases in between. Germline-derived CDR1 and CDR2 are MNHEY and SVGAGI. The chain's CDR3 is CASGASLDTYGYTF. CDR3 DNA sequence: TGTGCCAGCGGGGCATCTTTGGACACCTATGGCTACACCTTC.

The chain combines TRBV19 with TRBJ2-7; 7 bases match TRBD1. Germline loops: CDR1 LNHDA, CDR2 SQIVND (reference sequence). J gave up 5 bases and V 8 bases, and 12 bases lay outside the gene matches. The CDR3 is 14 amino acids. The CDR3 bases are TGTGCCAGTTCTCGGGACAGTTATCCCCACGAGCAGTACTTC. Its protein is CASSRDSYPHEQYF. The full variable domain, rest sourced from reference TRBV19 and TRBJ2-7, is DGGITQSPKYLFRKEGQNVTLSCEQNLNHDAMYWYRQDPGQGLRLIYYSQIVNDFQKGDIAEGYSVSREKKESFPLTVTSAQKNPTAFYLCASSRDSYPHEQYFGPGTRLTVT.

The sample holds one count of this clone. The V and J genes are TRBV6-1 and TRBJ1-1, with unresolved D. Trimming pared 7 bases from V and 4 bases from J, leaving 19 bases between. Germline values: CDR1 MNHNS, CDR2 SASEGT. This CDR3 spans 15 amino acids. CDR3 sequence: CASIDFAGSGTEAFF. The CDR3 nucleotides are TGTGCCAGCATTGATTTCGCGGGGTCGGGCACTGAAGCTTTCTTT.

The gene calls are TRBV9 and TRBJ2-6, with a tentative D call TRBD2 (5 bases). The germline V gene has CDR1 SGDLS and CDR2 YYNGEE. V shed 0 bases and J shed 4 bases, with 14 bases lying between them. This CDR3 comprises 17 residues. In DNA, the CDR3 is TGTGCCAGCAGCGTAGCAGTAGGGAGTGTGGGGGCCAACGTCCTGACTTTC. It codes for CASSVAVGSVGANVLTF.

This clone showed up just a few times. The CDR3: CSVQATHSTGELFF. The CDR3 nucleotides read TGCAGCGTCCAGGCGACACACAGTACCGGGGAGCTGTTTTTT. The genes are TRBV29-1 and TRBJ2-2; D is undetermined. CDR3 length: 14 amino acids. V lost 6 bases and J 5 bases, leaving 16 bases between the germline ends. CDR1 is SQVTM and CDR2 is ANQGSEA in the germline V gene.

This chain uses TRBV2 with TRBJ2-1; D may be TRBD2 (5 bases). Germline CDR1 reads SNHLY; CDR2 reads FYNNEI. V was cut by 5 bases and J by 9 bases, with 11 bases left in between. CDR3 length: 12 amino acids. In DNA, the CDR3 is TGTGCCAGCAGTACTAGTTCTCCTGAGCAGTTCTTC. This encodes CASSTSSPEQFF.

V is TRBV5-1 and J is TRBJ2-3; TRBD2 aligns across 9 bases. V shed 4 bases and J 0 bases; nucleotides not matched to a gene: 3. CDR1 is SGHRS and CDR2 is YFSETQ in the germline V gene. The CDR3 has 15 amino acids. CDR3 residues: CASSIAGASTDTQYF. Here the CDR3 DNA reads TGCGCCAGCAGCATAGCGGGGGCCAGCACAGATACGCAGTATTTT.

This chain joins TRBV11-2 and TRBJ2-7; D gene unclear. Trimming removed 0 bases at V and 5 bases at J, with 8 bases between. CDR3 size: 13 residues. The germline CDR1 and CDR2 sequences are SGHAT and FQNNGV. CDR3 amino acids: CASSLEVGDEQYF. The CDR3, as DNA: TGTGCCAGCAGCTTAGAAGTGGGCGACGAGCAGTACTTC.

The chain combines TRBV1 with TRBJ2-5; the table's D call TRBD2 went unverified against the DNA. TRBV1 is assigned pseudogene status. The CDR3 runs 17 residues. Here the CDR3 reads CTSSQGVPSGGDETQYF. CDR3 bases: TGCACCAGCAGCCAAGGGGTTCCTAGCGGGGGGGACGAGACCCAGTACTTC.

The chain combines TRBV10-3 with TRBJ2-1; 7 nucleotides line up with TRBD2. The germline V gene has CDR1 ENHRY and CDR2 SYGVKD. CDR3 length: 16 residues. J was trimmed by 4 bases and V by 0 bases; bases with no gene match: 6. The CDR3 loop reads CAISESGGGAYNEQFF. The CDR3 nucleotides read TGTGCCATCAGTGAGTCTGGGGGAGGGGCGTACAATGAGCAGTTCTTC.

This chain uses TRBV5-1 with TRBJ2-2; D possibly corresponds to TRBD1 (5 bases). Trimming took 4 bases from V and 2 from J, leaving 12 bases between them. Germline V CDR1 and CDR2: SGHRS, YFSETQ. This CDR3 comprises 15 residues. CDR3 sequence: CASSVGHLNTGELFF. In nucleotides, the CDR3 is TGCGCCAGCAGCGTCGGACACCTTAACACCGGGGAGCTGTTTTTT.

The chain recombines TRBV2 with TRBJ1-1; 8 nucleotides line up with TRBD1. Per the germline V gene, CDR1 is SNHLY and CDR2 is FYNNEI. The CDR3 spans 14 residues. The V and J ends lost 6 bases and 0 bases, in that order; junction bases with no gene match: 3. CDR3 sequence reads: CASRRQGLNTEAFF. The CDR3 DNA sequence: TGTGCCAGCAGGAGACAGGGGTTGAACACTGAAGCTTTCTTT.

The rearrangement links TRBV7-8 to TRBJ2-5; 7 bases align to TRBD2. V lost 6 bases to trimming and J lost 5 bases; unmatched junction nucleotides: 6. This CDR3 is built from 13 residues. The germline V gene has CDR1 SGHVS and CDR2 FQNEAQ. Here the CDR3 reads CASRGRAEETQYF. Written as DNA, the CDR3 is TGTGCCAGCAGGGGGAGGGCGGAGGAGACCCAGTACTTC.

The chain couples TRBV28 to TRBJ2-1; 12 bases are a match to TRBD2. Losses at the gene ends were 6 bases for V and 8 bases for J; bases not matched to a gene: 11. The CDR3 has 16 amino acids. Germline loops: CDR1 MDHEN, CDR2 SYDVKM. The CDR3 reads CASSPGGLAGGYEQFF. DNA of the CDR3: TGTGCCAGCAGCCCAGGAGGGCTAGCGGGGGGGTATGAGCAGTTCTTC.

This rearrangement joins TRBV29-1 to TRBJ2-1, with 9 bases identical to TRBD1. Germline V gene sequence: CDR1 SQVTM, CDR2 ANQGSEA. The CDR3 extends over 13 amino acids. With V trimmed by 1 base and J by 8 bases, 3 bases remained unmatched. CDR3 protein: CSVEGQGVDEQFF. The CDR3 nucleotides are TGCAGCGTTGAAGGACAGGGGGTCGATGAGCAGTTCTTC.

This clone has a handful of counts. The chain joins TRBV5-1 to TRBJ2-7; 9 positions match TRBD1. The trim removed 6 bases at V and 7 bases at J, leaving 14 bases unmatched. Germline V gives CDR1 SGHRS, CDR2 YFSETQ. This CDR3 is 15 amino acids long. The CDR3 sequence is CASTFNPGQGGEQYF. CDR3 sequence (DNA): TGCGCCAGCACTTTTAACCCGGGACAGGGAGGAGAGCAGTACTTC.

J is TRBJ2-7 and V is TRBV13; tentative D call: TRBD1 (6 bases). The CDR3 is made up of 15 amino acids. Trimming cost V 5 bases and J 0 bases, with 14 bases left between them. Germline CDR1 is PRHDT and CDR2 is FYEKMQ (reference sequence). The CDR3 spells CASSTIRGPSYEQYF. CDR3 DNA: TGTGCCAGCAGCACCATCAGGGGTCCCTCCTACGAGCAGTACTTC. Supplemented by reference TRBV13 and TRBJ2-7, the full variable domain reads AAGVIQSPRHLIKEKRETATLKCYPIPRHDTVYWYQQGPGQDPQFLISFYEKMQSDKGSIPDRFSAQQFSDYHSELNMSSLELGDSALYFCASSTIRGPSYEQYFGPGTRLTVT.

This clone is a singleton in its sample. The J gene is TRBJ2-3, the V gene TRBV4-1; 13 bases align to TRBD2. V gave up 0 bases and J gave up 4 bases; unmatched junction bases: 4. CDR1 and CDR2 from the germline V gene are MGHRA and YSYEKL. The CDR3 length is 17 residues. The CDR3 nucleotides read TGCGCCAGCAGCCAAGAGGGGACTAGCGGGGCGGCAGATACGCAGTATTTT. Its translation: CASSQEGTSGAADTQYF.

As concerns this clone: Other DNA variants within this sample encode the same CDR3. The chain is built from TRBV5-1 and TRBJ2-3; 8 nucleotides line up with TRBD2. There are 16 residues in the CDR3. Trimming took 4 bases from V and 0 from J; bases not matched to a gene: 7. Germline CDR1 is SGHRS and CDR2 is YFSETQ. The CDR3 DNA follows: TGCGCCAGCAGCCCCCGGGAGGGGCGCAGCACAGATACGCAGTATTTT. Translated: CASSPREGRSTDTQYF. Full variable domain (rest looked up from reference TRBV5-1 and TRBJ2-3): KAGVTQTPRYLIKTRGQQVTLSCSPISGHRSVSWYQQTPGQGLQFLFEYFSETQRNKGNFPGRFSGRQFSNSRSEMNVSTLELGDSALYLCASSPREGRSTDTQYFGPGTRLTVL.

This clone was recorded only once. This chain uses TRBV7-2 with TRBJ2-3, with TRBD2 identical over 8 bases. The length of the CDR3 is 16 residues. The germline V gene encodes CDR1 SGHTA and CDR2 FQGNSA. V was pared by 8 bases and J by 3 bases, with 13 bases of the junction left unmatched. CDR3 loop: CASPHNPGLVTDTQYF. The CDR3 nucleotides read TGTGCCAGCCCCCATAATCCGGGACTAGTTACAGATACGCAGTATTTT. Supplemented by reference TRBV7-2 and TRBJ2-3, the full variable domain reads GAGVSQSPSNKVTEKGKDVELRCDPISGHTALYWYRQSLGQGLEFLIYFQGNSAPDKSGLPSDRFSAERTGGSVSTLTIQRTQQEDSAVYLCASPHNPGLVTDTQYFGPGTRLTVL.

J is TRBJ2-1 and V is TRBV7-9; TRBD2 matches at 8 bases. CDR3 size: 14 residues. V lost 3 bases and J lost 4; bases outside the gene matches: 2. Germline-derived CDR1 and CDR2 are SEHNR and FQNEAQ (reference sequence). Here the CDR3 DNA reads TGTGCCAGCAGCTTCGGCGGGGGGTACAATGAGCAGTTCTTC. As protein: CASSFGGGYNEQFF.